This passage covers 12 T cell receptor beta chains from one sample sequenced in a study of STAT5B mutations in CD4+ large granular lymphocyte leukemia. This table comes from immunoSEQ multiplex PCR, and its TCRdb copy is limited to in-frame clones, with some not included. In the table there are roughly 32,000 clones, 70% to 90% of which are singletons. The source material was CD4+ T cells from blood buffy coats. The receptors were sampled from a human donor in good health.

The J gene is TRBJ1-6, the V gene TRBV6-1; no reliable D call. The CDR3 sequence is 11 residues long. The ends were cut back, 4 bases at V and 6 bases at J, with 1 base in the middle. Germline V gives CDR1 MNHNS, CDR2 SASEGT. The CDR3 loop is CASSGNSPLHF. The DNA for the CDR3 is TGTGCCAGCAGTGGTAATTCACCCCTCCACTTT.

V usage is TRBV7-9 and J usage is TRBJ2-1; no reliable D call. The germline V gene has CDR1 SEHNR and CDR2 FQNEAQ (reference sequence). With 11 bases removed from V and 9 bases from J, the gap between germline ends came to 23 bases. CDR3 length: 14 amino acids. Written as DNA, the CDR3 is TGTGCCTGCAAGACGGAGCCGGATAGGGCTGAGCAGTTCTTC. It codes for CACKTEPDRAEQFF.

The V gene is TRBV28, the J gene TRBJ1-1; D might be TRBD1 (5 bases). Trimming cost V 3 bases and J 2 bases, with 13 bases left between them. Germline V gene data show CDR1 as MDHEN and CDR2 as SYDVKM. This CDR3 region has 15 residues. CDR3 loop: CASSFTGDYNTEAFF. CDR3 nucleotides: TGTGCCAGCAGTTTTACAGGAGACTATAACACTGAAGCTTTCTTT.

This CDR3 is CASSLTGDRQPQHF. DNA of the CDR3: TGTGCCAGCAGCTTAACAGGGGACAGGCAGCCCCAGCATTTT. The chain recombines TRBV7-2 with TRBJ1-5; 8 nucleotides align to TRBD1. V shed 2 bases, J shed 7 bases, and the junction held 4 bases outside the gene matches. From germline, CDR1 is SGHTA and CDR2 FQGNSA. This CDR3 has 14 residues.

The rearrangement links TRBV7-8 to TRBJ2-5; 11 nucleotides match TRBD1. Unmatched junction bases numbered 4, after V lost 6 bases and J lost 4 bases. Looked up from germline, CDR1 is SGHVS and CDR2 is FQNEAQ. The CDR3 runs 14 residues. CDR3 bases: TGTGCCAGCAGTAGGGACAGGGGGTTAGAGACCCAGTACTTC. This encodes CASSRDRGLETQYF. Full variable domain (missing parts from reference TRBV7-8 and TRBJ2-5): GAGVSQSPRYKVAKRGQDVALRCDPISGHVSLFWYQQALGQGPEFLTYFQNEAQLDKSGLPSDRFFAERPEGSVSTLKIQRTQQEDSAVYLCASSRDRGLETQYFGPGTRLLVL.

The V call is TRBV29-1, the J call TRBJ1-2, with D tentatively TRBD1 (6 bases). V lost 4 bases and J lost 3, with 12 bases in between. The length of the CDR3 is 13 residues. The V gene's germline CDR1 is SQVTM and CDR2 ANQGSEA. The DNA for the CDR3 is TGCAGCGTTGTTTCAGGGGAGGACTATGGCTACACCTTC. Its protein is CSVVSGEDYGYTF. Full variable domain (rest looked up from reference TRBV29-1 and TRBJ1-2): SAVISQKPSRDICQRGTSLTIQCQVDSQVTMMFWYRQQPGQSLTLIATANQGSEATYESGFVIDKFPISRPNLTFSTLTVSNMSPEDSSIYLCSVVSGEDYGYTFGSGTRLTVV.

The genes are TRBV27 and TRBJ2-1; 8 bases align to TRBD1. The CDR3 runs 17 residues. The germline V gene encodes CDR1 MNHEY and CDR2 SMNVEV (reference sequence). V lost 6 bases to trimming and J lost 2 bases; unmatched junction nucleotides: 12. The CDR3 loop reads CASRVPTGQGTYNEQFF. In DNA, the CDR3 is TGTGCCAGCAGAGTCCCCACTGGACAGGGTACCTACAATGAGCAGTTCTTC.

The chain carries TRBV5-1 and TRBJ2-2, with 10 bases that match TRBD2. V was pared by 4 bases and J by 6 bases, with 12 bases of the junction left unmatched. Germline V gene lookup returns CDR1 SGHRS and CDR2 YFSETQ. This CDR3 has 17 residues. The CDR3 DNA follows: TGCGCCAGCAGCCGACAAGGGACTAGCGAGTTCCCCGGGGAGCTGTTTTTT. It yields the protein CASSRQGTSEFPGELFF.

V and J are TRBV5-1 and TRBJ2-7; 7 bases fit TRBD1. CDR1 and CDR2 from the germline V gene are SGHRS and YFSETQ. V lost 1 base and J lost 5; bases outside the gene matches: 6. The CDR3 is made up of 14 amino acids. CDR3 sequence: CASSLPQGINEQYF. CDR3 bases: TGCGCCAGCAGCTTGCCACAGGGGATTAACGAGCAGTACTTC.

The rearrangement joins TRBV28 to TRBJ1-1; the D is unclear. CDR1 and CDR2 (germline): MDHEN, SYDVKM. The CDR3 is made up of 11 amino acids. V gave up 3 bases and J gave up 10 bases, with 9 bases separating them. CDR3 sequence (DNA): TGTGCCAGCAGTTTGGACCTGACAGCTTTCTTT. This codes for CASSLDLTAFF.

This chain connects TRBV4-1 to TRBJ1-1; D is possibly TRBD1 (5 bases). Germline V gene sequence: CDR1 MGHRA, CDR2 YSYEKL. Deletions cut 4 bases from V and 1 base from J, with 16 bases between. This CDR3 has 16 residues. The CDR3 region is CASSLKPGPGNTEAFF. Written as DNA, the CDR3 is TGCGCCAGCAGCCTGAAACCAGGGCCTGGGAACACTGAAGCTTTCTTT.

The chain joins TRBV7-7 to TRBJ2-2; a possible D gene is TRBD2 (6 bases). V lost 5 bases to trimming and J lost 3 bases, with 10 bases between them. This CDR3 has 14 residues. Germline CDR1 is SSHAT and CDR2 is FNYEAQ (reference sequence). CDR3 residues: CASSKDYYTGELFF. As DNA, the CDR3 is TGTGCCAGCAGCAAGGACTACTACACCGGGGAGCTGTTTTTT.